The present T cell receptor beta chain was sequenced within a study of cytomegalovirus exposure and HLA in healthy donors. In regard to this clone: What it recognizes is unknown.

Use of 60 Vbeta and 13 Jbeta primers characterized the PCR. TCRdb's copy holds only in-frame clones and misses some; the assay was immunoSEQ multiplex PCR. The repertoire includes about 160,000 clones, about three quarters of them detected once, and approximately 1.3% sits in the top ten. Study outcomes and limitations: Later analysis demonstrated an association between a missense DCLRE1C variant and TCR beta V- and J-gene trimming. Specificity for CMV antigens was confirmed in vitro for a few of the CMV-associated chains.

The CDR3 sequence is 14 residues long. In germline, CDR1 is MDHEN, CDR2 SYDVKM. V shed 2 bases and J shed 7 bases, with 12 bases lying between them. Sequenced sample: PBMCs. This TCR was sampled from a man between 18 and 29 years old in good health and CMV-seronegative. The genes are TRBV28 and TRBJ2-1; D remains ambiguous. The CDR3 region has the DNA TGTGCCAGCAGTTTACGCGCCTCGAGTAATGAGCAGTTCTTC. It yields the protein CASSLRASSNEQFF.